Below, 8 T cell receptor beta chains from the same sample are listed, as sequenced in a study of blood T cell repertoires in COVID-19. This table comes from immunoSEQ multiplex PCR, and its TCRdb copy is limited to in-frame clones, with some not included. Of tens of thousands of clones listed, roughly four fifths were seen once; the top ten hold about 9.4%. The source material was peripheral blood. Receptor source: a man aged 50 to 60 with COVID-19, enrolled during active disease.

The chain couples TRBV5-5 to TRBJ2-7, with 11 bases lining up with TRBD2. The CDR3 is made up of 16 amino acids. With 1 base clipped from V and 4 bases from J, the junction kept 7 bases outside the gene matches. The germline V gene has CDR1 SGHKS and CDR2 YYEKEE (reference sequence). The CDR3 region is CASSLTTSGTIYEQYF. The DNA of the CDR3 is TGTGCCAGCAGCTTGACGACTAGCGGGACGATATACGAGCAGTACTTC.

DNA for the CDR3: TGCAGTGCTAGTGGGACACGATCCTACGAGCAGTACTTC. This codes for CSASGTRSYEQYF. The chain links TRBV20-1 to TRBJ2-7, with D possibly TRBD1 on 6 matching bases. Germline V lookup: CDR1 DFQATT, CDR2 SNEGSKA (reference sequence). This CDR3 region has 13 residues. With 3 bases removed from V and 1 base from J, the gap between germline ends came to 10 bases.

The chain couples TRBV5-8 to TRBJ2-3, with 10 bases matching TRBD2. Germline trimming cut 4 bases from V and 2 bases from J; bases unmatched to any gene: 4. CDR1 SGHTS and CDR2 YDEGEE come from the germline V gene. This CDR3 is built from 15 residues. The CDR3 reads CASSALAGNTDTQYF. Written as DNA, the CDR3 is TGTGCCAGCAGCGCACTAGCGGGGAACACAGATACGCAGTATTTT.

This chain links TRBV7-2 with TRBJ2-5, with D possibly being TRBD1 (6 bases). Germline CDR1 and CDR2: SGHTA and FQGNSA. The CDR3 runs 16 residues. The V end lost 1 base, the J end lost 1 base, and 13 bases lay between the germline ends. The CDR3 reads CASSLGQELIQETQYF. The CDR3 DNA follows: TGTGCCAGCAGCTTAGGACAGGAATTAATCCAAGAGACCCAGTACTTC.

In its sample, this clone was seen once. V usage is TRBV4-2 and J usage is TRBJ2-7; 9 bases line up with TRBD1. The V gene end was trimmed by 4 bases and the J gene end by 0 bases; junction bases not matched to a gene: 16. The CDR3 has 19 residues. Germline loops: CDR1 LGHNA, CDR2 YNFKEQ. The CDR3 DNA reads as TGTGCCAGCAGCCCACAGGGGGCCGCGGAGGGCCCTCGCTCCTACGAGCAGTACTTC. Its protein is CASSPQGAAEGPRSYEQYF.

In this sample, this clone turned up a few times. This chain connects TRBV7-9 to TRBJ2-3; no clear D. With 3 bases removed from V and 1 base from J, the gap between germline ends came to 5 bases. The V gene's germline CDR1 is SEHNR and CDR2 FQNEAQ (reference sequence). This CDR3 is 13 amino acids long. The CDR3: CASSFTGTDTQYF. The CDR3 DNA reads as TGTGCCAGCAGCTTTACGGGCACAGATACGCAGTATTTT.

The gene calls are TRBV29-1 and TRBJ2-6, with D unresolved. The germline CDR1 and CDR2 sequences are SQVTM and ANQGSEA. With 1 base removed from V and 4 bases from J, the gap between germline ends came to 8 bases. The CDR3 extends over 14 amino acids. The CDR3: CSVEGVPGANVLTF. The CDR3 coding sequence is TGCAGCGTTGAAGGCGTCCCAGGGGCCAACGTCCTGACTTTC.

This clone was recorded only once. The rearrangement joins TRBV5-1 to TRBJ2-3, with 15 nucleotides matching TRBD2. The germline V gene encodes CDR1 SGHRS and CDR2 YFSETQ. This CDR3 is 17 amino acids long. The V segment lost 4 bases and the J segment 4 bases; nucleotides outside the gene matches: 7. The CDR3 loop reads CASSTGTSGRIADTQYF. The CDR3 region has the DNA TGCGCCAGCAGCACCGGGACTAGCGGGAGGATCGCAGATACGCAGTATTTT.